This is a list of T cell receptor beta chains from one sample in a study of OX40 agonist ivuxolimab in advanced cancers. TCRdb's table, derived via immunoSEQ multiplex PCR, lists solely in-frame clones and lacks some. The repertoire holds about 79,000 clones, with approximately 90% as singletons. This specimen was CD4+ or CD8+ T cells sorted from blood, taken in a trial of the OX40 agonist ivuxolimab. These receptors were obtained from an adult with an advanced solid tumor such as melanoma, head and neck, liver or kidney cancer. The CDR3 runs from the conserved cysteine through the conserved F or W. A D gene is named only where the DNA matches it firmly. The size field is filled for only some rows; it gives once, few, many or a size class.

>TRBJ1-5|TRBD1|once|TRBV9
CASSANPGGDQPQHF
TGTGCCAGCAGCGCCAACCCAGGGGGCGATCAGCCCCAGCATTTT
>TRBJ2-7|TRBD2|NA|TRBV7-9
CASSPHYGPGTSDYEQYF
TGTGCCAGCAGCCCTCATTACGGACCCGGGACTAGCGACTACGAGCAGTACTTC
>TRBJ1-5|NA|NA|TRBV30
CAWSVGSRTNQPQHF
TGTGCCTGGAGTGTTGGTAGTAGGACGAATCAGCCCCAGCATTTT
>TRBJ1-1|TRBD1|NA|TRBV11-2
CASSLTGGDAEAFF
TGTGCCAGCAGCTTAACAGGGGGAGATGCTGAAGCTTTCTTT
>TRBJ2-7|NA|NA|TRBV7-2
CASTGRGESLEQYF
TGTGCCAGCACCGGTCGCGGGGAATCTCTCGAGCAGTACTTC
>TRBJ2-7|TRBD1|NA|TRBV7-2
CASSQKTGGGLEQYF
TGTGCCAGCAGCCAGAAAACAGGGGGCGGGTTGGAGCAGTACTTC
>TRBJ1-5|TRBD1|NA|TRBV19
CASSSPGTGGNQPQHF
TGTGCCAGTAGTAGCCCCGGGACAGGCGGCAATCAGCCCCAGCATTTT
>TRBJ2-1|NA|NA|TRBV4-1
CASSQGVGLYNEQFF
TGCGCCAGCAGCCAAGGAGTCGGACTCTACAATGAGCAGTTCTTC
>TRBJ1-1|NA|NA|TRBV29-1
CGVKNTEAFF
TGCGGCGTCAAAAACACTGAAGCTTTCTTT
>TRBJ2-1|TRBD2|NA|TRBV6-1
CASSTSGSSYNEQFF
TGTGCCAGCAGTACTAGCGGGAGCTCCTACAATGAGCAGTTCTTC
>TRBJ1-1|NA|few|TRBV29-1
CSVGQRNTEAFF
TGCAGCGTTGGGCAGCGGAACACTGAAGCTTTCTTT